Listed below are T cell receptor beta chains from one sample, sequenced in a study of T cells after yellow fever vaccination. TCRdb recomputed calls from the 5' RACE reads with MiXCR, one row per CDR3 protein. The sample shows over 300,000 distinct CDR3 sequences, roughly 6.8% of them seen only once. Here the sequenced sample was PBMCs, taken more than 40 days after the first yellow fever vaccination. The source is a man between 18 and 35 years old who received the YFV17D yellow fever vaccine. The CDR3 runs from the conserved cysteine through the conserved F or W. A D gene is named only where the DNA matches it firmly. For some rows the clone size is stated as once, few or many, or as a class when expanded; others skip it.

J gene	V gene	clone size	CDR3 length	D gene	CDR3 protein	CDR3 DNA
TRBJ2-1	TRBV28	few	15	.	CASSPLQSSYNEQFF	TGTGCCAGCTCCCCCCTACAGAGCTCCTACAATGAGCAGTTCTTC
TRBJ2-3	TRBV10-3	few	12	.	CAISDYGDTQYF	TGTGCCATCAGTGATTACGGAGATACGCAGTATTTT
TRBJ2-7	TRBV6-1	few	15	.	CASSPSPAGVHEQYF	TGTGCCAGCAGCCCCTCCCCGGCAGGGGTCCACGAGCAGTACTTC
TRBJ2-5	TRBV4-2	.	15	.	CASSQEGASVETQYF	TGTGCCAGCAGCCAAGAAGGAGCCTCGGTGGAGACCCAGTACTTC
TRBJ2-3	TRBV7-2	few	13	.	CASSLPEDRAQYF	TGTGCCAGCAGCTTACCCGAAGATCGTGCGCAGTATTTT
TRBJ2-2	TRBV7-9	few	17	.	CASSYRYADRYTGELFF	TGTGCCAGCAGCTACCGATACGCGGACAGATACACCGGGGAGCTGTTTTTT
TRBJ1-2	TRBV20-1	.	14	.	CSALPGLHFDGYTF	TGCAGTGCCCTTCCGGGGCTCCATTTCGATGGCTACACCTTC
TRBJ2-1	TRBV24-1	.	12	.	CATSDLRGTQFF	TGTGCCACCAGTGATTTAAGGGGGACGCAGTTCTTC
TRBJ2-5	TRBV12-3/TRBV12-4	many	14	.	CASSLSQTQETQYF	TGTGCCAGCAGTTTGTCGCAGACCCAAGAGACCCAGTACTTC
TRBJ1-2	TRBV9	few	15	TRBD1	CASSVDGTGGYGYTF	TGTGCCAGCAGCGTAGACGGGACAGGTGGCTATGGCTACACCTTC
TRBJ1-6	TRBV27	few	12	.	CASSWGNSPLHF	TGTGCCAGCAGTTGGGGCAATTCACCCCTCCACTTT